The 13 T cell receptor beta chains in this list originate from one sample, sequenced in a study of T cell changes during pregnancy in multiple sclerosis. Sequenced by immunoSEQ multiplex PCR; TCRdb stores in-frame clones only, minus some. The table lists under 70,000 clones, about 95% of them singletons. The sequencing here drew on CD8+ T cells from peripheral blood mononuclear cells, taken after pregnancy. The origin of the receptors is a female donor with multiple sclerosis, enrolled in a pregnancy study.

CDR3 DNA sequence: TGTGCCTGGTCAACAGGGATCTATGGCTACACCTTC. It encodes CAWSTGIYGYTF. The genes are TRBV30 and TRBJ1-2; TRBD1 might be the D (6 bases). The CDR3 consists of 12 residues. V lost 5 bases and J 4 bases, leaving 11 bases between the germline ends. Looked up from germline, CDR1 is GTSNPN and CDR2 is SVGIG (reference sequence).

The rearrangement uses TRBV5-1 and TRBJ1-1; 7 nucleotides agree with TRBD1. CDR1 is SGHRS, CDR2 YFSETQ, per germline. V shed 4 bases, J shed 1 base, and the junction held 4 bases outside the gene matches. The CDR3 extends over 14 amino acids. The CDR3 protein is CASSLGTENTEAFF. Here the CDR3 DNA reads TGCGCCAGCAGCCTGGGGACAGAGAACACTGAAGCTTTCTTT.

This clone showed up just once. The V gene is TRBV30, the J gene TRBJ2-2; maybe TRBD1 (6 bases). Germline V gene lookup returns CDR1 GTSNPN and CDR2 SVGIG (reference sequence). This CDR3 has 12 residues. V was trimmed by 4 bases and J by 4 bases, leaving 7 bases between them. As DNA, the CDR3 is TGTGCCTGGATAGGGGGCACCGGGGAGCTGTTTTTT. As protein: CAWIGGTGELFF.

This clone showed up just once. V and J are TRBV27 and TRBJ1-1; TRBD1 agrees at 8 bases. Trimming cost V 5 bases and J 8 bases; bases outside gene matches: 4. Germline-derived CDR1 and CDR2 are MNHEY and SMNVEV (reference sequence). The CDR3 runs to 12 residues. The CDR3 region is CASSPWTGEAFF. CDR3 sequence (DNA): TGTGCCAGCAGTCCCTGGACAGGGGAAGCTTTCTTT.

This chain links TRBV30 with TRBJ2-1; no firm D call. CDR1 is GTSNPN and CDR2 is SVGIG in the germline V gene (reference sequence). The CDR3 runs to 15 residues. The V end lost 5 bases, the J end lost 5 bases, and 19 bases lay between the germline ends. DNA for the CDR3: TGTGCCTGGGATATACTACCTCGGCGCGACAATGAGCAGTTCTTC. Its translation: CAWDILPRRDNEQFF.

The rearrangement joins TRBV4-1 to TRBJ1-2; the D is unclear. In germline, CDR1 is MGHRA, CDR2 YSYEKL. The V end lost 1 base, the J end lost 4 bases, and 13 bases lay between the germline ends. CDR3 length: 15 amino acids. The DNA of the CDR3 is TGCGCCAGCAGCCAAGCCCTCACAGAGCTCTATGGCTACACCTTC. Translated, it gives CASSQALTELYGYTF.

The rearrangement joins TRBV4-3 to TRBJ1-1; 10 bases map to TRBD1. The ends lost 2 bases at V and 5 bases at J; junction bases unmatched: 5. Germline V lookup: CDR1 LGHNA, CDR2 YSLEER. This CDR3 has 15 residues. CDR3 nucleotide sequence: TGCGCCAGCAGCCAACAAAGACAGGGGGCTACTGAAGCTTTCTTT. Amino acids: CASSQQRQGATEAFF.

The table lists this clone with a count of one. CDR3 loop: CASSNRPRDEAFF. CDR3 bases: TGTGCCAGCAGCAACCGTCCCAGGGATGAAGCTTTCTTT. The V and J genes are TRBV21-1 and TRBJ1-1; TRBD1, the table's D call, was not compared with the DNA. TRBV21-1 represents a pseudogene. The CDR3 runs 13 residues.

This sequence joins TRBV27 and TRBJ2-7; 7 nucleotides align to TRBD1. V lost 5 bases, J lost 0 bases, and 4 bases stayed unmatched. The CDR3 spans 14 residues. CDR1 is MNHEY, CDR2 SMNVEV, per germline (reference sequence). The CDR3: CASSPGQSSYEQYF. The CDR3 region has the DNA TGTGCCAGCAGTCCGGGACAGAGCTCCTACGAGCAGTACTTC.

The genes are TRBV2 and TRBJ1-1; D gene unclear. Germline CDR1 reads SNHLY; CDR2 reads FYNNEI. V shed 9 bases and J shed 1 base, with 9 bases lying between them. The CDR3 is made up of 12 amino acids. The CDR3 nucleotides are TGTGCCAGTGGATGGAGGAACACTGAAGCTTTCTTT. Its translation is CASGWRNTEAFF.

The chain combines TRBV5-5 with TRBJ2-7; D unclear. The CDR3 totals 16 residues. Germline CDR1 and CDR2: SGHKS and YYEKEE (reference sequence). V lost 0 bases and J 0 bases, leaving 13 bases between the germline ends. The CDR3 region is CASSLGASAISYEQYF. In DNA, the CDR3 is TGTGCCAGCAGCTTGGGGGCGTCAGCCATCTCCTACGAGCAGTACTTC.

This clone showed up just once. The V call is TRBV28, the J call TRBJ2-1, with 8 bases aligning to TRBD2. Germline V lookup: CDR1 MDHEN, CDR2 SYDVKM. CDR3 size: 15 residues. Germline trimming cut 10 bases from V and 9 bases from J; bases unmatched to any gene: 17. Here the CDR3 reads CATAGLVAGPPEQFF. The CDR3 DNA reads TGTGCCACCGCGGGGTTGGTAGCGGGACCCCCTGAGCAGTTCTTC.

This clone was seen a single time. V usage is TRBV7-9 and J usage is TRBJ2-7, with D possibly matching TRBD1 (5 bases). The V gene lost 1 base and the J gene lost 0 bases, with 7 bases spanning the gap. Germline values: CDR1 SEHNR, CDR2 FQNEAQ (reference sequence). CDR3 length: 14 residues. Here the CDR3 reads CASSLEQASYEQYF. In DNA, the CDR3 is TGTGCCAGCAGCTTAGAACAGGCCTCCTACGAGCAGTACTTC.